This entry describes one T cell receptor (beta chain). Template material for amplifying TCR beta CDR3 regions consisted of RNA transcripts. In the first-round RT-PCR of the TCR CDR3, the HTBI primer set was used. A single record per CDR3 protein comes from TCRdb applying MiXCR to the multiplex PCR reads. The profile shows a few hundred thousand distinct CDR3 sequences, around a sixth of them singletons. Newly diagnosed hyperthyroidism, duration under 2 months, in patients aged 18 to 65. Patients showing uncontrolled infection, other autoimmune disease, pregnancy or lactation were ineligible. These data come from a study of T cells in Graves' hyperthyroidism and ophthalmopathy. About the research overall: Before treatment of any kind, peripheral blood was taken at initial diagnosis.

The CDR3 loop spans 15 amino acids. Looked up from germline, CDR1 is LGHNT and CDR2 is FRNRAP. Trimming took 6 bases from V and 3 from J, leaving 14 bases between them. V and J are TRBV12-5 and TRBJ2-2; the D gene is possibly TRBD1 (5 bases). The receptor's source is a woman aged 25 to 39 with Graves' hyperthyroidism. Sequenced: blood. The CDR3 loop is CASGSQDADTGELFF. DNA for the CDR3: TGTGCTAGTGGGTCACAGGACGCCGACACCGGGGAGCTGTTTTTT.